This T cell receptor (beta chain) was sequenced during a study of glioma-infiltrating T cells. Notes on the study in general: Gliomas, especially low-grade, showed above-expected tissue-blood divergence; non-neoplastic patients showed below. Only very few CDR3 sequences appeared in both tissue and blood.

Amplification of TCR alpha and beta CDR3 regions from RNA used iRepertoire nested multiplex PCR. One-step reverse transcription and amplification started from around 100-400 ng of tissue mRNA or PBMC total RNA. TCRdb re-called the multiplex PCR reads with MiXCR, one entry per CDR3 protein. The repertoire has 150,000 to 200,000 distinct CDR3 sequences, about 31% of them found once; the top ten carry 20%. The CDR3 is made up of 12 amino acids. Germline CDR1 reads SQVTM; CDR2 reads ANQGSEA. The ends were cut back, 0 bases at V and 6 bases at J, with 8 bases in the middle. This clonotype was recorded at least ten times. Its specificity is unknown.

V gene TRBV29-1 combines with J gene TRBJ1-1; D remains ambiguous. Sequencing was done on a sample of glioma tissue, nonneoplastic brain tissue, or PBMCs (not recorded which). The source of this sequence is a human donor with low-grade glioma or glioblastoma, undergoing nonglioma brain surgery, or in good health (not recorded which). The CDR3 reads CSVEDLRAEAFF. In DNA, the CDR3 is TGCAGCGTTGAAGATCTGAGGGCTGAAGCTTTCTTT.